This note documents a single T cell receptor beta chain sequence. This clone was observed a few times. The antigen this receptor binds is unknown. No base quality values were provided; no much bigger clone lies one nucleotide off. This specimen belongs to a study of control samples from healthy donors and cancer patients (dated by TCRdb to about 2020). The CDR3 measures 16 amino acids from cysteine to phenylalanine. Only the CDR3 region is kept as DNA, spanning 48 bases read in frame from base 1. For CDR1 and CDR2, the germline V gene lists MGHRA and YSYEKL. The junction carries 14 bases between V and J, which are trimmed by 2 bases and 3 bases respectively. The library came from the immunoSEQ multiplex PCR assay. Entries here come from immuneACCESS through TCRdb and include only in-frame sequences with V and J called. Some clones fail to appear in such tables; in the studies checked, an unresolved V gene covers under half of the shortfall, and the cause of the remainder is unknown. For this sample there are just under 80,000 clones; 80% to 90% appear just once. The biggest ten clones account for 1.5% to 2% of the sample.

The material sequenced was PBMCs. The source of this sequence is a woman aged 55-75 years with head and neck cancer. The chain is encoded by TRBV4-1 joined to TRBJ2-1; D gene: possibly TRBD1, on 5 matching bases. The CDR3 amino acid sequence is: CASSQLDMIVYNEQFF. The bases read TGCGCCAGCAGCCAACTGGACATGATCGTCTACAATGAGCAGTTCTTC.